The sequence of this T cell receptor beta chain was determined in a study of cytomegalovirus exposure and HLA in healthy donors (dated by TCRdb to 2015 to 2018). In the study overall: An earlier analysis of about 530 of the donors reported roughly 300 Gb of sequence data and about 120 million unique TCR beta sequences obtained from about 200 million T cells. Among about 410 genotyped donors of the cohort, an average of about 220,000 unique TCR beta nucleotide sequences was sequenced per donor, of which about 20% were non-productive. Around 300 gigabases of sequencing data and 70 million to 85 million unique TCR sequences were included in an early release covering roughly 600 HLA-typed donors. The study used immunosequencing to profile the T cell repertoires of several hundred subjects and linked those repertoires to cytomegalovirus serostatus. A later genetic analysis took genome-wide SNP genotypes for about 55% of the roughly 700 donors and used that subset as a discovery cohort. HLA typing covered class I and class II loci at four-digit resolution. Besides the first cohort of about 730 subjects, a separate validation cohort made up of some 110 different subjects was used. An earlier analysis of roughly 600 of the donors used high-throughput TCR beta sequencing to judge whether each TCR beta V gene segment behaved as functional or pseudogenic. A later analysis re-analyzed previously published TCR beta repertoires from about 600 donors and added high-resolution HLA genotyping to study TCR occurrence patterns. High-throughput TCR immunosequencing, statistical association of individual TCRs with disease status, and machine learning were combined to predict cytomegalovirus infection status. The later analysis used no new phenotypic data to find candidate immune exposures, relying instead on TCR beta sequences and their occurrence across donors. Among the approximately 430 genotyped donors, about 85% belonged to the genetic ancestry cluster associated with self-reported Caucasian donors. Several DR-DQ haplotypes were treated as single units for association and clustering because of strong linkage in the cohort. Donor age, sex, ethnicity and CMV serostatus were compiled alongside the repertoire data. The study was designed to test whether signatures of past pathogen exposure could be identified by cataloging public T cell receptors. All discovery cohort repertoires had been generated using a single sequencing platform. The number of typed donors differed by locus: roughly 620-630 for A, B, C, DRB1 and DQB1; 500 to 550 for DQA1; 606 for DPA1; and about 450 for DPB1.

The germline V gene gives CDR1 as SGHAT and CDR2 as FQNNGV. The cysteine opens and the phenylalanine closes a CDR3 of 15 amino acids. Only the CDR3 DNA stays, 45 bases, in frame from base 1. V and J are trimmed by 1 base and 6 bases, and the gene matches miss 8 bases of the junction. Concerning this clone itself: It has no known antigen specificity. The record has no base qualities; no much larger clone is one base away.

The cohort consisted of 600 to 750 healthy bone marrow donors. All cohort members were sampled while nominally healthy, although unrecorded immune exposures were likely present. The donor was CMV seronegative and belonged to the group of under 400 seronegative cohort members. Each donor provided a peripheral blood sample, and peripheral blood mononuclear cells were used for TCR beta sequencing. Genomic DNA extraction from the blood cell samples was performed with the Qiagen DNeasy Blood Extraction Kit. The library was prepared using the immunoSEQ multiplex PCR assay. A mixture of 60 forward primers for TCR Vbeta segments and 13 reverse primers for TCR Jbeta segments was used in the multiplex PCR. The CDR3 region of rearranged TCR beta genes was amplified from genomic DNA by a multiplex PCR assay. Amplified TCR beta libraries were sequenced as 87-base-pair reads on the Illumina HiSeq System. Per the source publication's procedure: A later analysis tallied tens of millions of unique TCR beta chains across the 660 or so repertoires, and some 12 million of those chains were shared by two or more donors. To remove PCR and sequencing errors, raw reads were error-corrected and collapsed into unique sequences using a nearest-neighbor algorithm that merged closely related sequences. CDR3 sequences were aligned to IMGT reference sequences to assign V, D and J gene segments. For a sequence to be retained, at least a six-nucleotide match to both a V gene segment and a J gene segment was required. Rearrangements were called productive when the CDR3 lacked stop codons and stayed in frame with V and J; all others were non-productive. CDR3 was defined by IMGT convention, running from the second conserved V-encoded cysteine to the conserved J-encoded phenylalanine. Sequences without an unambiguous match to a single V gene segment were excluded from the earlier analysis of several hundred of the donors. An earlier analysis of several hundred of the donors called V segments functional above 56.7% productive rearrangements and segregating when the between-donor standard deviation exceeded 5%. To diagnose cytomegalovirus status from the catalog of TCR beta chain sequences, a statistical classification framework was built. V and J gene assignment, in a later analysis, came from comparing TCR nucleotide sequences with IMGT/GENE-DB human TR gene sequences. The TCRdist pipeline was used in a later analysis to assign CDR3 sequences and most-parsimonious VDJ recombination scenarios. In a later analysis, every TCR beta chain was defined by the combination of its CDR3 amino acid sequence and its V-gene family, and reads without a unique V-gene family were dropped. As a way to deal with suspected cross-contamination and a sequencing artifact, a later analysis dropped approximately 590 nucleotide sequences that were highly shared and had low generation probability. In a later analysis, a clonal expansion index for each public chain was calculated from normalized within-repertoire ranks of inferred template counts. A later analysis computed generation probabilities with a VDJ recombination model fitted to out-of-frame rearrangements, and checked the results against IGoR. A later analysis scored TCR-TCR, TCR-HLA and TCR-CMV co-occurrence with hypergeometric tests, applying a repertoire-size bias correction to TCR pairs. False discovery rates were estimated in a later analysis by permuting HLA or CMV assignments 20 times. In a later analysis, co-occurring TCRs were grouped with DBSCAN, and TCRdist sequence similarity was added when clustering was performed within HLA-allele-positive subsets. Repertoires with fewer than 30,000 or more than 120,000 public chains, plus five repertoires with anomalous nucleotide sharing, were excluded from co-occurrence clustering. What TCRdb holds here is the immuneACCESS table cut down to in-frame rearrangements. Part of the clones is not present; checked against another copy, under half of the missing clones reflect an unresolved V gene, and the others are unexplained. The V and J calls and the clone size are those of that table, but D and trimming were determined from the DNA. Within this sample are 160,000 or so clones, with roughly two thirds of them counted one time only. Over 2.5% of the sample goes to the ten largest clones.

Results the study describes overall, beyond this receptor: A group of highly shared sequence variants was considered likely to be a technical artifact of the sequencing pipeline. Approximately 18 rarely observed V segments, including chromosome 9 orphons, were excluded from the earlier analysis of a few hundred of the donors because counts were too low. An earlier analysis of approximately 540 of the donors showed that most TCR beta V segments appeared in productive rearrangements either about 87% or about 30% of the time, which broadly matched IMGT annotations. A total of fewer than 200 TCR beta chains were listed by the study as associated with cytomegalovirus. In a later analysis, TCR association rates were found to vary across HLA loci, with the most associated TCRs seen for DRB1 alleles and the fewest for HLA-C alleles. Sequencing depth was assumed to be roughly uniform across donors in the presence/absence analyses, though that assumption may not hold. According to a later genetic analysis, donors in an Asian-associated ancestry cluster had fewer N-insertions in productive TCRs than the approximately 630-donor mean. Cytomegalovirus status was reported to be diagnosed by the classifier with high specificity and sensitivity in both the original and validation cohorts. V-gene and J-gene trimming of TCR beta chains was associated with a missense DCLRE1C variant in a later genetic analysis, and the association was replicated in an independent cohort. When HLA alleles, especially DR and DQ, strongly co-occurred, TCR associations were difficult to assign to individual alleles. Correlated functional status among segregating V segments might reflect linkage disequilibrium, but an unknown experimental factor could not be ruled out. The only immune exposure information available for the cohort was CMV serostatus. A further reported finding was that TCR beta sequences accurately predicted the HLA-A and HLA-B alleles for most subjects in the first cohort. In a later analysis, 16,951 TCR beta sequences were associated with specific HLA alleles at a false discovery rate of 0.05. Because some donors lacked HLA typing at each locus, the association tests relied only on the typed subset. According to a later analysis, most CMV-associated TCR beta chains appeared to be HLA-restricted, and the HLA associations seemed to be driven largely by CMV exposure. In a later analysis, several top co-occurrence clusters were reported to appear linked to parvovirus B19, influenza, CMV and Epstein-Barr virus. Compared with equally common non-associated chains, HLA-associated TCR beta chains in a later analysis were more clonally expanded and had lower generation probabilities. Most TCR sequences were seen in very few donors, while some public TCRs were found in many individuals. The 87-base-pair reads could not distinguish some IMGT-functional V segments, including TRBV6-2 and TRBV6-3, so those segments were excluded. In this cohort, only TCR beta chains were sequenced, and detectable features were limited by the absence of alpha or paired-chain data. The authors suggested that the approach could potentially be extended to other disease states and immunological phenotypes. Three of the identified cytomegalovirus-associated TCR beta chains were confirmed in vitro to be specific for cytomegalovirus antigens.

Here the chain combines TRBV11-2 and TRBJ1-1, with 7 bases in between that match TRBD1. This TCR came from a woman aged 30 to 39 in good health and CMV-seronegative. The sample comprised PBMCs. Here the CDR3 is given as CASSLVYRGKSEAFF. At the DNA level, the sequence is TGTGCCAGCAGCTTAGTTTACAGGGGTAAATCTGAAGCTTTCTTT.